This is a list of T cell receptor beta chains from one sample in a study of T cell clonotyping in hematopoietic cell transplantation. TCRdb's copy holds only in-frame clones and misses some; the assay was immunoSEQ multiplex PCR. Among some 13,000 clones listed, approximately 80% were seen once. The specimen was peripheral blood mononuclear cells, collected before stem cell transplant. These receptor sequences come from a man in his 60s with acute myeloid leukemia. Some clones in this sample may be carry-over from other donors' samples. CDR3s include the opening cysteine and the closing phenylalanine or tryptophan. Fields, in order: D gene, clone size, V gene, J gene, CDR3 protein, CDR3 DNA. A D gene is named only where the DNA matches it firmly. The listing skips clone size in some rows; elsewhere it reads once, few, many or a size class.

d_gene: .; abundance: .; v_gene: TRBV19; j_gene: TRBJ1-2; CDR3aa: CASRPPEVNGYTF; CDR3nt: TGTGCCAGTAGGCCACCTGAAGTTAATGGCTACACCTTC
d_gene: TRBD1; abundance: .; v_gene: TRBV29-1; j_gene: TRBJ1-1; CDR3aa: CSLSGTGEGLSTEAFF; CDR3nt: TGCAGTTTAAGCGGGACAGGGGAGGGTCTTAGCACTGAAGCTTTCTTT
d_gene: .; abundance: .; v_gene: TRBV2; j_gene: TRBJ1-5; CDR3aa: CASSGGDHQPQHF; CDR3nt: TGTGCCAGCAGTGGCGGGGATCACCAGCCCCAGCATTTT
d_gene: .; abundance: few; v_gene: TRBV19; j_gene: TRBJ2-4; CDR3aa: CASSTYLAEDIQYF; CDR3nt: TGTGCCAGTAGTACTTACCTGGCGGAGGACATTCAGTACTTC
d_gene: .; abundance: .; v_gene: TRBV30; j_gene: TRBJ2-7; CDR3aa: CAWSKGTAYEQYF; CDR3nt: TGTGCCTGGAGTAAGGGTACGGCCTACGAGCAGTACTTC
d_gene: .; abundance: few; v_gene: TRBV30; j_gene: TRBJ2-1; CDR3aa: CAWGLLNEQFF; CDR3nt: TGTGCCTGGGGACTGCTCAATGAGCAGTTCTTC
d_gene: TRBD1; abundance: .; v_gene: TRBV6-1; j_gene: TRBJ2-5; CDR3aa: CASRSRDSRSQYF; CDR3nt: TGTGCCAGCAGAAGCCGGGACAGCAGGTCCCAGTACTTC
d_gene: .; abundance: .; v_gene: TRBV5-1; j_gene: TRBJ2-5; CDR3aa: CASSPSGGGPQETQYF; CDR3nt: TGCGCCAGCAGCCCGTCGGGGGGCGGGCCACAAGAGACCCAGTACTTC
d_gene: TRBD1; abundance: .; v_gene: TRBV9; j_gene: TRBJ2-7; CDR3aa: CASSSAGTATYEQYF; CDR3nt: TGTGCCAGCAGCTCAGCCGGGACAGCTACCTACGAGCAGTACTTC
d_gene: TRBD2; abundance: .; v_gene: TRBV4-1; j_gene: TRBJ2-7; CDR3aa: CASSQETGSGREQYF; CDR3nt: TGCGCCAGCAGCCAAGAAACAGGCTCCGGGAGGGAGCAGTACTTC
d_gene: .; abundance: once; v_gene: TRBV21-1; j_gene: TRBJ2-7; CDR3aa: CASSKDKDRYEQYF; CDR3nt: TGTGCCAGCAGCAAAGACAAGGATCGCTACGAGCAGTACTTC
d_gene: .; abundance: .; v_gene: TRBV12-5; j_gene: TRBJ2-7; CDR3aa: CASRPGLAYEQYF; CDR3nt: TGTGCTAGTCGCCCGGGGCTCGCCTACGAGCAGTACTTC
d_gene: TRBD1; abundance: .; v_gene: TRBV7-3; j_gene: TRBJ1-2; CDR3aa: CASSFSQGTYGYTF; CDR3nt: TGTGCCAGCAGCTTCTCACAGGGGACCTATGGCTACACCTTC
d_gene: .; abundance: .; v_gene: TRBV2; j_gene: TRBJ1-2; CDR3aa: CASLRNAGSYGYTF; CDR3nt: TGTGCCAGCTTGAGGAACGCGGGGTCTTATGGCTACACCTTC
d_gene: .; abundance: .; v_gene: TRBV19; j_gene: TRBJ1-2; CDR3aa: CASSEKRGGYTF; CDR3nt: TGTGCCAGTAGTGAGAAGAGAGGGGGCTACACCTTC
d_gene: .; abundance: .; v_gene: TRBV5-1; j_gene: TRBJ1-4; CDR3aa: CASSLEFGATNEKLFF; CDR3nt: TGCGCCAGCAGCTTGGAGTTCGGGGCAACTAATGAAAAACTGTTTTTT
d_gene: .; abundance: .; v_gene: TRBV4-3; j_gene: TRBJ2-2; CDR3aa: CASSPLLVSGELFF; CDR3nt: TGCGCCAGCAGCCCCCTACTGGTTTCCGGGGAGCTGTTTTTT
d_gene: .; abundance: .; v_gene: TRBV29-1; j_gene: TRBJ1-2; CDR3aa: CSVEKGQGYGYTF; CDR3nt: TGCAGCGTTGAGAAGGGCCAGGGCTATGGCTACACCTTC
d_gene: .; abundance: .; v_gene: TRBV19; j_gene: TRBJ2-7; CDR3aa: CASSPRDFSREQYF; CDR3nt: TGTGCCAGTAGTCCTAGGGACTTTTCCCGCGAGCAGTACTTC
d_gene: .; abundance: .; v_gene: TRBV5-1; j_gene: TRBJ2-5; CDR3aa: CASRGSGETQYF; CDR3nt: TGCGCCAGCAGAGGAAGCGGAGAGACCCAGTACTTC
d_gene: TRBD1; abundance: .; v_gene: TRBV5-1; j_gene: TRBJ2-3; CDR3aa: CASRVQGADTQYF; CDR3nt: TGCGCCAGCAGGGTTCAGGGGGCAGATACGCAGTATTTT
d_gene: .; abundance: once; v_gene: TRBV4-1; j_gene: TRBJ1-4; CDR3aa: CASSQDRRGATNEKLFF; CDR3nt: TGCGCCAGCAGCCAAGATCGAAGGGGCGCAACTAATGAAAAACTGTTTTTT
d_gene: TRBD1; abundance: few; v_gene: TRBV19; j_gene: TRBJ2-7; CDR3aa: CASSPGGEQYF; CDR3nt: TGTGCCAGTAGCCCAGGGGGCGAGCAGTACTTC
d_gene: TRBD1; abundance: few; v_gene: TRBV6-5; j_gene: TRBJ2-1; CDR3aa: CASTWDRVSYNEQFF; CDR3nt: TGTGCCAGCACCTGGGACAGGGTGTCCTACAATGAGCAGTTCTTC
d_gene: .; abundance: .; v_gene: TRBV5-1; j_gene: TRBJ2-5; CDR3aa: CASSLERGTQETQYF; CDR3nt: TGCGCCAGCAGCTTGGAGAGGGGTACACAAGAGACCCAGTACTTC
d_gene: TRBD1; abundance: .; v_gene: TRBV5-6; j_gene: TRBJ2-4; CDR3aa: CASSGQGANIQYF; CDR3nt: TGTGCCAGCAGCGGACAGGGGGCCAACATTCAGTACTTC
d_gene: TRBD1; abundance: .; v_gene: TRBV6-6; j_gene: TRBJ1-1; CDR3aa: CASTPTGLNTEAFF; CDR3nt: TGTGCCAGCACCCCGACAGGGTTGAACACTGAAGCTTTCTTT
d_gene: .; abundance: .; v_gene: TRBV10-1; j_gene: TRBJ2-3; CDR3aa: CASSESLDTQYF; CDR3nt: TGCGCCAGCAGTGAGTCCCTAGATACGCAGTATTTT
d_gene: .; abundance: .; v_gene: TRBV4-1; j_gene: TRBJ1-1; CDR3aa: CASSHRTENTEAFF; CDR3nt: TGCGCCAGCAGTCACAGGACGGAGAACACTGAAGCTTTCTTT
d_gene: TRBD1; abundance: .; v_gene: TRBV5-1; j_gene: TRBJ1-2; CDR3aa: CASSNRTGTGYGYTF; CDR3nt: TGCGCCAGCAGCAACCGTACCGGGACAGGCTATGGCTACACCTTC
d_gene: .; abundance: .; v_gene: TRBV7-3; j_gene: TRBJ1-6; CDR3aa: CASSLNPAYLYNSPLHF; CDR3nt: TGTGCCAGCAGCTTAAACCCGGCGTACCTCTATAATTCACCCCTCCACTTT
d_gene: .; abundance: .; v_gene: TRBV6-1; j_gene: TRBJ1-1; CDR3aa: CASSEQPGMNTEAFF; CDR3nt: TGTGCCAGCAGTGAACAACCCGGGATGAACACTGAAGCTTTCTTT
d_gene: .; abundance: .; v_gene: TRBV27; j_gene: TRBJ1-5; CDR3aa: CASSSGRTNQPQHF; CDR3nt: TGTGCCAGCAGCTCCGGACGGACTAATCAGCCCCAGCATTTT
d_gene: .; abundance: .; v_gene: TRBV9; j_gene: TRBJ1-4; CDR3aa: CASSVGSHRAVREKLFF; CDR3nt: TGTGCCAGCAGCGTAGGGTCACATAGGGCAGTACGAGAAAAACTGTTTTTT
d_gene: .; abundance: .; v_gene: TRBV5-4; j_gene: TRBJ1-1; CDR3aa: CASSLGGGVMNTEAFF; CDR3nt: TGTGCCAGCAGCTTGGGGGGAGGGGTAATGAACACTGAAGCTTTCTTT
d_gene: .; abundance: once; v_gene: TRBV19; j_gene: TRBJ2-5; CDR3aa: CASSIVPRAQETQYF; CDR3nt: TGTGCCAGTAGTATAGTGCCCAGGGCCCAAGAGACCCAGTACTTC
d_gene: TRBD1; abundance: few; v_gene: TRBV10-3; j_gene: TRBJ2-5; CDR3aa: CAIRSGTGEWETQYF; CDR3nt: TGTGCCATCAGGTCCGGGACAGGGGAATGGGAGACCCAGTACTTC
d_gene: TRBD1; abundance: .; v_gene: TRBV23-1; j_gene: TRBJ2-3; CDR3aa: CASSQNFPEGQGGIYGDTQYF; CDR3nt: TGCGCCAGCAGTCAAAATTTCCCCGAGGGACAGGGAGGTATTTATGGAGATACGCAGTATTTT
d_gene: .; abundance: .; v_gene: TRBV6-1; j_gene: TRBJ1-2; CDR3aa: CASNGDYGYTF; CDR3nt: TGTGCCAGCAACGGAGACTATGGCTACACCTTC
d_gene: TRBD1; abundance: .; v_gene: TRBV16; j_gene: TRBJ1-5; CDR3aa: CASSQAGGGNQPQHF; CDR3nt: TGTGCCAGCAGCCAAGCAGGGGGGGGAAATCAGCCCCAGCATTTT
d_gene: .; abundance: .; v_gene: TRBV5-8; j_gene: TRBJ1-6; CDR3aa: CASSLARGNSPLHF; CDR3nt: TGTGCCAGCAGCTTGGCCAGGGGTAATTCACCCCTCCACTTT